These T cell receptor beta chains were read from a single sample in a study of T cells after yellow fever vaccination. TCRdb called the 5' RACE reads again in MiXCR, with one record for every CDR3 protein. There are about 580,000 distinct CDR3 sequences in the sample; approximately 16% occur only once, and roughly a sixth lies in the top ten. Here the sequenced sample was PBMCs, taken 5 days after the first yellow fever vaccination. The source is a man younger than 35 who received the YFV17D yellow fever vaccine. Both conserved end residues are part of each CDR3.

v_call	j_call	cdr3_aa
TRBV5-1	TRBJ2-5	CASSPTELASETQYF
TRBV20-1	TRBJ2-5	CSALSGRAWETQYF
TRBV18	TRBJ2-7	CASSLPRTGPYEQYF
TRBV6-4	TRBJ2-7	CASSPVGTNSYEQYF
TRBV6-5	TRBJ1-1	CASSYSGEEAFF
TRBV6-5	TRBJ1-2	CASSSTQGVYGYTF
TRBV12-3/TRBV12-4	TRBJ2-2	CASSLRHLGTGELFF
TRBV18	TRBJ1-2	CASSPAANYGYTF
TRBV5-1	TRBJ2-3	CASSLIGTSDTQYF
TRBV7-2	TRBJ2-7	CASSLAGGSPEQYF
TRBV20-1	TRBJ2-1	CSARDRRRGIYNEQFF
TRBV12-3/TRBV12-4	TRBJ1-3	CASIHSRAGNTIYF
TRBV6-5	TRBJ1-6	CASSYNRDSPLHF
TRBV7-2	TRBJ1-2	CASSLRTGALDGYTF
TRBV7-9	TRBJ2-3	CASSPRRPSTDTQYF
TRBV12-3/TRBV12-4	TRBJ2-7	CASSLSVGNYEQYF
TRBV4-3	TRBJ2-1	CASSQPRGSSYNEQFF
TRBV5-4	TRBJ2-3	CASSLSGLAGVGTQYF
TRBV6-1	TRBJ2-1	CASSELAGVNNEQFF
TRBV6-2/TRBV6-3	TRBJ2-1	CASSYSSWTGVYNEQFF
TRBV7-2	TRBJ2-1	CAVTSAGHNEQFF
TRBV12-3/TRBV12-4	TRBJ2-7	CASILNLGHEQYF
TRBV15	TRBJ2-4	CATSLTPEDGNIQYF
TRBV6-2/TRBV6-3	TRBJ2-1	CASSLAGAATYNEQFF
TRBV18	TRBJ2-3	CASSPRAELADTQYF
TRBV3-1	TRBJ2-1	CASSQEGQYNEQFF
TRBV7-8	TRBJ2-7	CASSLSPDLSSYEQYF
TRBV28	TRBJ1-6	CASSFGASNHSPLHF
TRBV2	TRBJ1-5	CASSGTQNQPQHF
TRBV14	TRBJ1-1	CASSQTTGTEAFF
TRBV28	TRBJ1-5	CASSLVWGRGISNQPQHF
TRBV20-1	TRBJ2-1	CSASRVRGGADNEQFF
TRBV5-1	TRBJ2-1	CASSGEGLGSYNEQFF
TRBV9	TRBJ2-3	CASSVEAGGLPDTQYF
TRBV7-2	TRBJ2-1	CASSPGTSGYEQFF
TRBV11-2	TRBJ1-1	CASSHSGIMNTEAFF
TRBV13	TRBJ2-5	CASSPGTGVVETQYF
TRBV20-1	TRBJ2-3	CSARGAGGATDTQYF
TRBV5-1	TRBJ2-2	CASSSEASGTGELFF
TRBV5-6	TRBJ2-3	CASSSTGGTDTQYF
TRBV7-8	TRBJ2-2	CASSSQGGTGELFF
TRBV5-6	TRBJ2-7	CASSRGPANLYEQYF
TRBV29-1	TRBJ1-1	CSALDWTGGTEAFF
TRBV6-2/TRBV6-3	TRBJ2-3	CASRPHTGTSTDTQYF
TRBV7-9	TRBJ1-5	CASSLGIGGVEPQHF
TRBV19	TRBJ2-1	CASSMKGTRPYNEQFF
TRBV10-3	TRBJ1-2	CAILGLGDYGYTF
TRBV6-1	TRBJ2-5	CASSEGTPGEVETQYF
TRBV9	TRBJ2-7	CASSKRDSFSEQYF